What follows are 17 T cell receptor beta chains derived from one specimen sequenced in a study of prognosis after radiotherapy for stage I lung cancer. Using two-round multiplex PCR, the authors amplified TCR beta CDR3 from genomic DNA. Amplification during the initial PCR round employed primers specific to each TRBV and TRBJ gene. TCRdb passed the multiplex PCR reads through MiXCR, listing each CDR3 protein once. The data contain 13,000 to 15,000 distinct CDR3 sequences, roughly 26% of them singletons. Here the sequenced sample was PBMCs, taken before or after stereotactic body radiation therapy (not recorded which). The receptor source for this set is a donor aged 50 or older with non-small cell lung cancer.

This clonotype was seen many times. V is TRBV18 and J is TRBJ2-3, with TRBD2 identical over 15 bases. The germline V gene has CDR1 KGHSH and CDR2 LQKENI. The junction had 7 bases not matched to a gene; V was cut back by 6 bases and J by 6 bases. The CDR3 consists of 16 residues. CDR3 residues: CASSTRTSGRGDTQYF. The CDR3 nucleotides read TGTGCCAGCTCCACGCGGACTAGCGGGAGGGGTGATACGCAGTATTTT.

By share of the sample, this clonotype is medium-sized. The chain is built from TRBV7-3 and TRBJ2-1; no reliable D call. Germline lookup yields CDR1 SGHTA and CDR2 FQGTGA. The CDR3 is 15 residues long. V was pared by 0 bases and J by 0 bases, with 6 bases between. The chain's CDR3 is CASSLTSHSYNEQFF. As DNA, the CDR3 is TGTGCCAGCAGCTTAACGAGTCACTCCTACAATGAGCAGTTCTTC. The full variable domain, its missing parts supplied by reference TRBV7-3 and TRBJ2-1, is GAGVSQTPSNKVTEKGKYVELRCDPISGHTALYWYRQSLGQGPEFLIYFQGTGAADDSGLPNDRFFAVRPEGSVSTLKIQRTERGDSAVYLCASSLTSHSYNEQFFGPGTRLTVL.

This clonotype was picked up many times. The chain carries TRBV19 and TRBJ1-1; D is perhaps TRBD1 (5 bases). The CDR3 has 16 residues. Trimming took off 6 bases at V and 3 bases at J, with 20 bases between the two ends. Germline assignment: CDR1 LNHDA and CDR2 SQIVND (reference sequence). CDR3 loop: CASSQGAGRAHTEAFF. The CDR3, as DNA: TGTGCCAGTAGCCAGGGTGCAGGGAGGGCTCACACTGAAGCTTTCTTT.

This clonotype was recorded many times. V gene TRBV19 combines with J gene TRBJ2-5; the D gene could be TRBD1 or TRBD2 (5 bases each). Germline V gene lookup returns CDR1 LNHDA and CDR2 SQIVND (reference sequence). V was clipped by 3 bases and J by 1 base, with 12 bases between them. The CDR3 is 15 amino acids. CDR3 in DNA: TGTGCCAGTAGTATGGTGACCGGGGCCCAAGAGACCCAGTACTTC. This codes for CASSMVTGAQETQYF.

This clonotype was seen many times. V gene TRBV7-3 combines with J gene TRBJ2-3; 8 nucleotides match TRBD2. CDR1 SGHTA and CDR2 FQGTGA come from the germline V gene. With V trimmed by 5 bases and J by 2 bases, 6 bases remained unmatched. This CDR3 is built from 15 residues. The CDR3 bases are TGTGCCAGCAGCGAGAGAGCGGGAGTCACAGATACGCAGTATTTT. It specifies CASSERAGVTDTQYF.

This clonotype was counted ten times or more. J is TRBJ2-5 and V is TRBV5-1; D might be TRBD1 (5 bases). The CDR3 totals 13 residues. The germline V gene has CDR1 SGHRS and CDR2 YFSETQ. With 4 bases removed from V and 7 bases from J, the gap between germline ends came to 14 bases. CDR3: CASSTLTEGTQYF. In nucleotides, the CDR3 is TGCGCCAGCAGCACCCTGACAGAAGGGACCCAGTACTTC.

This clonotype was seen repeatedly, ten times or more. The chain recombines TRBV20-1 with TRBJ2-5, with TRBD2 identical over 11 bases. V was clipped by 0 bases and J by 5 bases; unmatched bases: 8. The V gene's germline CDR1 is DFQATT and CDR2 SNEGSKA (reference sequence). This CDR3 is built from 16 residues. The CDR3 loop is CSARDTTTSGTETQYF. CDR3 nucleotide sequence: TGCAGTGCTAGAGACACTACGACTAGCGGGACTGAGACCCAGTACTTC.

This clonotype was recorded many times. The V and J genes are TRBV10-3 and TRBJ2-1, with 7 bases matching TRBD2. This CDR3 contains 15 residues. J was trimmed by 8 bases and V by 4 bases; bases with no gene match: 11. Germline-derived CDR1 and CDR2 are ENHRY and SYGVKD. The CDR3 DNA sequence: TGTGCCATCAGTGCAACAGCGGGACTATTTGATGAGCAGTTCTTC. It is translated as CAISATAGLFDEQFF.

This clonotype came up many times. The chain joins TRBV19 to TRBJ1-5, with TRBD1 matching 8 bases. The germline V gene has CDR1 LNHDA and CDR2 SQIVND (reference sequence). This CDR3 comprises 16 residues. The J segment lost 1 base and the V segment lost 5 bases, leaving 7 bases of the junction unmatched. CDR3 sequence: CASSLQGGGSNQPQHF. The CDR3 DNA sequence: TGTGCCAGTAGTTTACAGGGGGGGGGAAGCAATCAGCCCCAGCATTTT.

To note about this clonotype: One base separates it from a far larger clone, so it is likely a read error. V is TRBV28 and J is TRBJ1-2; D gene uncertain. Looked up from germline, CDR1 is MDHEN and CDR2 is SYDVKM. V was pared by 7 bases and J by 8 bases, with 23 bases between. The CDR3 loop spans 15 amino acids. The CDR3 loop reads CASIREAGSVAGYTF. The CDR3 bases are TGTGCCAGCATCAGAGAGGCCGGCTCCGTGGCGGGCTACACCTTC.

In this sample, this clonotype is medium-sized. V gene TRBV28 combines with J gene TRBJ2-7; D is unclear. Germline CDR1 MDHEN, CDR2 SYDVKM. The CDR3 runs to 11 residues. Trimming cost V 7 bases and J 6 bases, with 10 bases left between them. The chain's CDR3 is CASTYLREQYF. CDR3 nucleotide sequence: TGTGCCAGCACCTATCTCCGCGAGCAGTACTTC.

In regard to this clonotype: The CDR3 does not close with the conserved phenylalanine or tryptophan, likely indicating a read error. The DNA is omitted, as the CDR3 cannot be located on it reliably, and the CDR3 follows TCRdb's listing. The gene calls are TRBV12-3 or TRBV12-4 and TRBJ1-1; no check of the table's D call, TRBD1, against the DNA was made. Ends included, the CDR3 has 13 residues. The CDR3: CASTLLGGTEALI.

This clonotype was recorded many times. The V and J genes are TRBV30 and TRBJ2-1, with a weak D call TRBD1 (5 bases). CDR3 length: 12 amino acids. V gave up 7 bases and J gave up 4 bases, with 11 bases separating them. CDR1 is GTSNPN and CDR2 is SVGIG in the germline V gene (reference sequence). The CDR3 spells CASETGYNEQFF. CDR3 bases: TGTGCCTCTGAAACAGGTTACAATGAGCAGTTCTTC.

This clonotype occurred many times. The chain carries TRBV5-6 and TRBJ2-7, with D tentatively TRBD1 or TRBD2 (5 bases each). This CDR3 contains 14 residues. Germline CDR1 SGHDT, CDR2 YYEEEE. Trimming removed 0 bases from V and 4 bases from J, with 11 bases in between. The CDR3 spells CASSLDGTFYEQYF. The CDR3 nucleotides are TGTGCCAGCAGCTTGGACGGGACGTTTTACGAGCAGTACTTC.

This clonotype was recorded at least ten times. The genes are TRBV20-1 and TRBJ1-2; D is possibly TRBD1 (6 bases). The CDR3 loop spans 14 amino acids. Trimming removed 3 bases from V and 6 bases from J, with 17 bases in between. CDR1 is DFQATT, CDR2 SNEGSKA, per germline (reference sequence). CDR3 residues: CSASYRGGAHGYTF. The CDR3 nucleotides read TGCAGTGCTAGTTATCGAGGGGGGGCCCATGGCTACACCTTC.

CDR3 DNA: TGCGCCAGCAGCTTGTGGCTGGGGGGCTCCTACGAGCAGTACTTC. It yields the protein CASSLWLGGSYEQYF. The rearrangement links TRBV5-1 to TRBJ2-7; tentative D call: TRBD2 (6 bases). Trimming left V 1 base short and J 0 bases short, with 11 bases between. From germline, CDR1 is SGHRS and CDR2 YFSETQ. The CDR3 extends over 15 amino acids.

The chain employs TRBV28 and TRBJ1-2; TRBD1 might be the D (5 bases). The CDR3 runs to 14 residues. The V and J ends lost 1 base and 2 bases respectively, with 8 bases between them. Germline V gene lookup returns CDR1 MDHEN and CDR2 SYDVKM. Written as DNA, the CDR3 is TGTGCCAGCAGTTTATTCGGGGGAAACTATGGCTACACCTTC. Translating it yields CASSLFGGNYGYTF.